This TCR beta chain was identified during a study of early T cells in non-severe SARS-CoV-2 infection. The overall study: The authors sequenced bulk RNA from unsorted whole blood, leaving chains unpaired.

With respect to this clonotype: What it recognizes is unknown.

The V end lost 1 base, the J end lost 7 bases, and 11 bases lay between the germline ends. Germline loops: CDR1 LGHNA, CDR2 YNFKEQ. The CDR3 runs 14 residues. Regarding the study as a whole: VDJdb matching, biased toward anti-spike CD8 responses, missed private and CD4 specificities.

The library protocol tagged individual cDNA molecules with unique molecular identifiers. Using its own MiXCR run on the 5' RACE reads, TCRdb lists one record per CDR3 protein. This sample has 65,000 to 75,000 distinct CDR3 sequences, with approximately 13% found just once. This chain uses TRBV4-2 with TRBJ2-1; D uncertain. The receptor was isolated from an adult who was a healthcare worker with PCR-confirmed SARS-CoV-2 infection or an uninfected control (not recorded which). Sequenced: whole blood. The CDR3 sequence: CASSQGLYVNEQFF. The CDR3 DNA follows: TGTGCCAGCAGCCAAGGTCTCTATGTAAATGAGCAGTTCTTC.